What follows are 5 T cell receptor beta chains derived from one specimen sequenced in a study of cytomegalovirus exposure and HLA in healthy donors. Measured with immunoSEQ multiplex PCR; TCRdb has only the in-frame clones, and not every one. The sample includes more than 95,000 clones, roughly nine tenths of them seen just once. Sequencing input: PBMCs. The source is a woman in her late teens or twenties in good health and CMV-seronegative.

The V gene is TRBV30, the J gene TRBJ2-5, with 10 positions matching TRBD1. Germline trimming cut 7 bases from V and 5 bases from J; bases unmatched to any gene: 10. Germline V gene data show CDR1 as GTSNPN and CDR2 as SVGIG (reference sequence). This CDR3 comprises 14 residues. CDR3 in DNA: TGTGCCTTCCAGCAGACAGGGGGCAGGGAGACCCAGTACTTC. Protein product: CAFQQTGGRETQYF.

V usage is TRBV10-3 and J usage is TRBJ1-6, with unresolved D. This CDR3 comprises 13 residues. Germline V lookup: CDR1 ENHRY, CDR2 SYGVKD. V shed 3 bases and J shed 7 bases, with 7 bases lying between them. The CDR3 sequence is CAISDRLNSPLHF. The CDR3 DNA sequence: TGTGCCATCAGTGACAGGTTAAATTCACCCCTCCACTTT.

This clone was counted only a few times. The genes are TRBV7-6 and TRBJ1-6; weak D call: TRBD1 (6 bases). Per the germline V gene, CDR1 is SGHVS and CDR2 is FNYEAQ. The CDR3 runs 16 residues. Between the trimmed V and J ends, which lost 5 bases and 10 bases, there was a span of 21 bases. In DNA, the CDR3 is TGTGCCAGCAGCCCGCAACAGGGTCTTTGGAGGTCACCCCTCCACTTT. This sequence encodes CASSPQQGLWRSPLHF.

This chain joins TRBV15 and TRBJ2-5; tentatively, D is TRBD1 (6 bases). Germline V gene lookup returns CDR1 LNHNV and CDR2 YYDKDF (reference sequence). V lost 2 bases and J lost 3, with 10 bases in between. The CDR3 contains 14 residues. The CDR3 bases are TGTGCCACCAGCAGACGTTCAGGGGAAGAGACCCAGTACTTC. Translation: CATSRRSGEETQYF.

CDR3 nucleotide sequence: TGCAGCGTTGGGGGACTAGCGCAATCCTACAATGAGCAGTTCTTC. Its translation is CSVGGLAQSYNEQFF. The chain combines TRBV29-1 with TRBJ2-1; 10 nucleotides match TRBD2. V dropped 4 bases and J dropped 1; count of bases not matched to a gene: 4. This CDR3 spans 15 amino acids. Germline V gene data show CDR1 as SQVTM and CDR2 as ANQGSEA.